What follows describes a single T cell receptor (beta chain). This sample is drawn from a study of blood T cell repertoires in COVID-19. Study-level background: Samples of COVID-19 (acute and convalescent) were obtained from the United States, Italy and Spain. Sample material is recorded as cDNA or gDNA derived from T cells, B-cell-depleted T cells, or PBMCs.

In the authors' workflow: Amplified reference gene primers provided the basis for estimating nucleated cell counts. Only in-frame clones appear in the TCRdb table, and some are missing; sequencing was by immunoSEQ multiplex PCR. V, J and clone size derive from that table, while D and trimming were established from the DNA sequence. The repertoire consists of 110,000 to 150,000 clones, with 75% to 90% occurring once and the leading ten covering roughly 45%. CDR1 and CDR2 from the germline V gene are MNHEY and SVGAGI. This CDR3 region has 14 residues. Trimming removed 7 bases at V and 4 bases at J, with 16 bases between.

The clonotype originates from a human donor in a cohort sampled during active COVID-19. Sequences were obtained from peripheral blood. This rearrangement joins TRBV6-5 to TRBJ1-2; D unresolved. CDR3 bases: TGTGCCAGCACCCTTTCCCTTAACAGCTATGGCTACACCTTC. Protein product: CASTLSLNSYGYTF.